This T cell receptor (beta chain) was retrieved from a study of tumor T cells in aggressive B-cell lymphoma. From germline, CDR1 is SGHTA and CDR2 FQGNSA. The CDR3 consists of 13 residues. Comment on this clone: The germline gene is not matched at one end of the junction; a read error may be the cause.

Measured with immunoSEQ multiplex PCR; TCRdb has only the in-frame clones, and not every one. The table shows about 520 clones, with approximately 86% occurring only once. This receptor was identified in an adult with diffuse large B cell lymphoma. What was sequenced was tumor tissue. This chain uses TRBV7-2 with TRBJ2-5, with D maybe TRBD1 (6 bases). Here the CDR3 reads CASRGGVQETQYF. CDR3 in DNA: TGTGCCTCGCGAGGGGGAGTCCAAGAGACCCAATACTTC.